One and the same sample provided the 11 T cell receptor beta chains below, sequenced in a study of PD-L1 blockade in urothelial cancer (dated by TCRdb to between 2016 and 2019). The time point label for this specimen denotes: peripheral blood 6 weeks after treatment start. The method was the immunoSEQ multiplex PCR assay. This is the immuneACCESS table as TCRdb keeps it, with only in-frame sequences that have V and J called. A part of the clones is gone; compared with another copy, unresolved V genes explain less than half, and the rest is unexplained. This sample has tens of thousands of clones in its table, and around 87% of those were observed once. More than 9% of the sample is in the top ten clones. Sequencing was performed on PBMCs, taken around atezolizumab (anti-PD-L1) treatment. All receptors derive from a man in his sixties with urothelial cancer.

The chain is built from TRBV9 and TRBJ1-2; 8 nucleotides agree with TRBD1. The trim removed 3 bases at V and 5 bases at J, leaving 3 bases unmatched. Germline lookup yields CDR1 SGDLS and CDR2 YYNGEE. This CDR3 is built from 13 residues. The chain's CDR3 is CASSARTGYGYTF. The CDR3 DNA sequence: TGTGCCAGCAGCGCTAGGACAGGGTATGGCTACACCTTC.

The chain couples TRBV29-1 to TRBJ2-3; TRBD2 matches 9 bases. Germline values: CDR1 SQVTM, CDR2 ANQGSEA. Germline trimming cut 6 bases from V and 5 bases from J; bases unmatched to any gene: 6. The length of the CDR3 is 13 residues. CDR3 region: CSVGTSQGDTQYF. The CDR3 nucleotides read TGCAGCGTCGGGACTAGCCAAGGAGATACGCAGTATTTT.

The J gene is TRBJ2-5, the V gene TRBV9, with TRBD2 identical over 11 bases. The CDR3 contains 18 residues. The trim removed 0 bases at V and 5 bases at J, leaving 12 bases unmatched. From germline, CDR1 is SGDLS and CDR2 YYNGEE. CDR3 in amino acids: CASSVATLAGGQGETQYF. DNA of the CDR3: TGTGCCAGCAGCGTAGCTACCCTAGCGGGGGGCCAGGGGGAGACCCAGTACTTC.

CDR3 DNA: TGTGCCAGCAGCTCGCAGCTGGGCAGTCTGACATACAATGAGCAGTTCTTC. It translates to CASSSQLGSLTYNEQFF. The chain joins TRBV5-4 to TRBJ2-1, with no clear D. V was cut by 3 bases and J by 4 bases, with 20 bases left in between. This CDR3 is built from 17 residues. Germline V gene lookup returns CDR1 SGHNT and CDR2 YYREEE (reference sequence). Combining the CDR3 with reference TRBV5-4 and TRBJ2-1 gives the whole variable domain ETGVTQSPTHLIKTRGQQVTLRCSSQSGHNTVSWYQQALGQGPQFIFQYYREEENGRGNFPPRFSGLQFPNYSSELNVNALELDDSALYLCASSSQLGSLTYNEQFFGPGTRLTVL.

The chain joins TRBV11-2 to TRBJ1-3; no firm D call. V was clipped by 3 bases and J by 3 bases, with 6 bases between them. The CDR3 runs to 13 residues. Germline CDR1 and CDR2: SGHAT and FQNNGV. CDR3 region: CASSFSGGNTIYF. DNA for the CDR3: TGTGCCAGCAGCTTCTCGGGTGGAAACACCATATATTTT.

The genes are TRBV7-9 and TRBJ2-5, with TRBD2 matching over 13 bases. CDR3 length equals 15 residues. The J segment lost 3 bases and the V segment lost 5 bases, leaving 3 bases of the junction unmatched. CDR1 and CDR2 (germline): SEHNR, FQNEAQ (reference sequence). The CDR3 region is CASSPGTSGKETQYF. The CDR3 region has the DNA TGTGCCAGCAGCCCCGGGACTAGCGGGAAAGAGACCCAGTACTTC.

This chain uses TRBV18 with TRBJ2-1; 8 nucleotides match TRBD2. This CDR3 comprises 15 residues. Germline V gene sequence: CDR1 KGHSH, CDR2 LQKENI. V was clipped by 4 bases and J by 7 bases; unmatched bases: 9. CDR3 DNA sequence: TGTGCCAGCTCACAAGAGGGACTAGTAAAGAATGAGCAGTTCTTC. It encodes CASSQEGLVKNEQFF.

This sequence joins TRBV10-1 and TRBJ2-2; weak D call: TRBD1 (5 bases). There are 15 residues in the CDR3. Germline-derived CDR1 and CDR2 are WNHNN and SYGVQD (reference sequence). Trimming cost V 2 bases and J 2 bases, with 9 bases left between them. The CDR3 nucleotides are TGCGCCAGCAGTGAGGGGGCCCCTAACACCGGGGAGCTGTTTTTT. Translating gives CASSEGAPNTGELFF.

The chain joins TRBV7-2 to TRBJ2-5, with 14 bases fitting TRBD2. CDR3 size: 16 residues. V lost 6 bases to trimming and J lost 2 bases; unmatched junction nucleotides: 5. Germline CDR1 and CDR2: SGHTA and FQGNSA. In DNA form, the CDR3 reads TGTGCCAGCAGGCGTTGGACTAGCGGGGGGCAAGAGACCCAGTACTTC. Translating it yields CASRRWTSGGQETQYF.

The CDR3 protein is CASSLAGHTEAFF. The CDR3 nucleotides are TGTGCCAGCAGTCTTGCAGGTCACACTGAAGCTTTCTTT. The chain is built from TRBV7-9 and TRBJ1-1; D is unclear. Germline V gene data show CDR1 as SEHNR and CDR2 as FQNEAQ (reference sequence). The CDR3 extends over 13 amino acids. V was cut by 6 bases and J by 3 bases, with 11 bases left in between. The whole variable domain, filled in from reference TRBV7-9 and TRBJ1-1, reads DTGVSQNPRHKITKRGQNVTFRCDPISEHNRLYWYRQTLGQGPEFLTYFQNEAQLEKSRLLSDRFSAERPKGSFSTLEIQRTEQGDSAMYLCASSLAGHTEAFFGQGTRLTVV.

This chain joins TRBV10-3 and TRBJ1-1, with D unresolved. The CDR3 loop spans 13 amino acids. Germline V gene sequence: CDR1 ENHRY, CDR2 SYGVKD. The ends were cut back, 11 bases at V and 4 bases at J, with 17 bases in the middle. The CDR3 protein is CAALGELGTEAFF. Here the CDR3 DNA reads TGTGCCGCCCTTGGGGAGTTGGGCACTGAAGCTTTCTTT.